This is a list of T cell receptor beta chains from one sample in a study of T cell clonotyping in hematopoietic cell transplantation. TCRdb keeps only in-frame clones here, not all; method: immunoSEQ multiplex PCR. The top ten hold approximately 14% of the sample, which has more than 5,500 clones, 70% to 90% seen once. The sample was peripheral blood mononuclear cells, taken 180 days after allogeneic stem cell transplant. The receptors were gathered from a female patient aged 50 to 60 who had an allogeneic stem cell transplant from an unrelated donor, so the T cells may come from the graft donor. Some clones in this sample may be carry-over from other donors' samples. CDR3s include the opening cysteine and the closing phenylalanine or tryptophan. The order of the fields is V gene, D gene, clone size, J gene, CDR3 protein. The D gene is left open where the match is weak. Clone sizes are given selectively: once, few, many, or a class where the clone is expanded.

TRBV9	-	-	TRBJ2-1	CASSVDSSYNEQFF
TRBV5-1	TRBD2	-	TRBJ2-5	CASRTSGAFGETQYF
TRBV9	-	-	TRBJ1-4	CASSPYQGANEKLFF
TRBV10-2	TRBD1	-	TRBJ2-7	CASSPAGGAYEQYF
TRBV14	-	-	TRBJ2-5	CASRGTGYQETQYF
TRBV10-3	TRBD1	once	TRBJ2-7	CAISRDSSYEQYF
TRBV5-1	-	-	TRBJ1-6	CASSLTPSSYNSPLHF
TRBV7-3	-	-	TRBJ1-2	CASSLRGTGGYTF
TRBV29-1	-	-	TRBJ1-5	CSVAGLDQPQHF
TRBV7-6	TRBD1	once	TRBJ2-7	CASSLAKGRDRGINLSSYEQYF
TRBV7-3	TRBD1	-	TRBJ1-1	CASSLSPGGHTEAFF
TRBV30	TRBD1	-	TRBJ1-4	CAWSGSDRGREKLFF
TRBV29-1	-	once	TRBJ1-1	CSVSMNTEAFF
TRBV2	-	once	TRBJ2-1	CASSEFLSGEQFF
TRBV5-1	TRBD1	-	TRBJ1-2	CASSSTGGADGYTF
TRBV4-2	-	-	TRBJ2-7	CASSPYGEQYEQYF
TRBV27	TRBD1	-	TRBJ2-7	CASSFLDRIYEQYF
TRBV19	-	few	TRBJ2-3	CASSARPDTQYF
TRBV6-1	-	once	TRBJ1-2	CASSESAAPRSYGYTF
TRBV7-2	-	-	TRBJ1-4	CASSLDLQEKLFF
TRBV7-3	TRBD2	-	TRBJ2-7	CASSSLAGGFYEQYF
TRBV2	-	once	TRBJ2-7	CASRGDPSVIYEQYF
TRBV11-2	-	-	TRBJ1-6	CASSFPMGGRSYNSPLHF
TRBV19	TRBD2	-	TRBJ2-7	CASSELAGGRREQYF
TRBV5-1	TRBD1	-	TRBJ1-2	CASSFSGQGLYGYTF
TRBV19	-	-	TRBJ2-2	CASSIDGRRNTGELFF
TRBV19	-	once	TRBJ1-1	CASLNIRGVGSTEAFF
TRBV30	TRBD1	once	TRBJ1-1	CACSVGGWKDTEAFF